The rows below give T cell receptor beta chains drawn from one sample of a study of blood T cell repertoires in COVID-19. Method: immunoSEQ multiplex PCR; TCRdb's copy keeps in-frame clones and lacks some. Here the sample spans roughly 120,000 clones, 90% being singletons. Sequenced: peripheral blood. These receptors were collected from a human donor with active COVID-19. The donor label of this sample is uncertain. CDR3s leave out the opening cysteine and the closing phenylalanine or tryptophan.

V: TRBV2; J: TRBJ2-1; CDR3: ASSELFGYNEQF
V: TRBV19; J: TRBJ2-1; CDR3: ASRRTGSYNEQF
V: TRBV6-5; J: TRBJ2-1; CDR3: ASSSNRGGNEQF
V: TRBV2; J: TRBJ1-2; CDR3: ASSEALSGVTYGYT
V: TRBV7-9; J: TRBJ1-2; CDR3: ASSLTNGIYYGYT
V: TRBV6-2/TRBV6-3; J: TRBJ1-2; CDR3: ASSYSLRFLNYGYT
V: TRBV11-2; J: TRBJ2-2; CDR3: ASSPRLELF
V: TRBV18; J: TRBJ1-2; CDR3: ASSSALRRTGDNYGYT
V: TRBV7-2; J: TRBJ2-1; CDR3: ASSLWWAATSSYNEQF
V: TRBV5-1; J: TRBJ2-7; CDR3: ASRGDYLTYEQY
V: TRBV6-1; J: TRBJ2-1; CDR3: ASSEERGRGF
V: TRBV15; J: TRBJ2-3; CDR3: ATRDRRGRADTQY
V: TRBV19; J: TRBJ2-5; CDR3: ASSDWEETQY
V: TRBV5-1; J: TRBJ2-2; CDR3: ASSLRQAGTGELF
V: TRBV12-3/TRBV12-4; J: TRBJ1-2; CDR3: ASSLTGAGYT
V: TRBV4-3; J: TRBJ2-2; CDR3: ASSQPGTGSGELF
V: TRBV13; J: TRBJ2-5; CDR3: ASSRGGGETQY
V: TRBV10-1; J: TRBJ1-2; CDR3: ASRGDRIPLLGYT
V: TRBV5-6; J: TRBJ2-1; CDR3: ASSRNREPYNEQF
V: TRBV2; J: TRBJ2-1; CDR3: ASSAQRQGYLGNEQF
V: TRBV5-1; J: TRBJ1-6; CDR3: ASSRESSYNSPLH
V: TRBV30; J: TRBJ2-1; CDR3: AWGSGGGSGEQF
V: TRBV11-2; J: TRBJ1-6; CDR3: ASSSVRQGGRSYNSPLH
V: TRBV19; J: TRBJ1-4; CDR3: ASSGRGATNEKLF
V: TRBV18; J: TRBJ2-3; CDR3: ASSPPGWTGGSTDTQY
V: TRBV5-4; J: TRBJ2-3; CDR3: ASSFKLAVGTDTQY